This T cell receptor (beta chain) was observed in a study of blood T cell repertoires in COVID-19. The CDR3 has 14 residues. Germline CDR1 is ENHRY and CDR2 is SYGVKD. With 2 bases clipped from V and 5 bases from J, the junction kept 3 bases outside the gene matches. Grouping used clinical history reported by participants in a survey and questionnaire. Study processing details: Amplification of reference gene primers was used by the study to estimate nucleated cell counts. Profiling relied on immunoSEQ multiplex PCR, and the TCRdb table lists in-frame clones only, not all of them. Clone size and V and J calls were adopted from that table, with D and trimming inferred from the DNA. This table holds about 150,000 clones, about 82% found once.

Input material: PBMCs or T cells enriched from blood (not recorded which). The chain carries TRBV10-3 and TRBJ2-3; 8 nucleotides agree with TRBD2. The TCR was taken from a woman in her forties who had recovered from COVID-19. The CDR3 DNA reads TGTGCCATCAGTGAGGTCCTAGCGGGAGATACGCAGTATTTT. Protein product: CAISEVLAGDTQYF.